Listed here are 10 T cell receptor beta chains from one sample, sequenced in a study of blood T cell repertoires in COVID-19. Assay used: immunoSEQ multiplex PCR; TCRdb lists only in-frame clones, some missing. The table shows approximately 69,000 clones, with 82% occurring only once. The specimen was peripheral blood. These receptors were taken from a woman aged 80 or over with acute or convalescent COVID-19.

The chain links TRBV28 to TRBJ1-4; unclear D gene. The V gene lost 3 bases and the J gene lost 8 bases, with 13 bases spanning the gap. CDR3 length: 14 residues. Germline CDR1 is MDHEN and CDR2 is SYDVKM. The CDR3: CASSFMGGGEKLFF. The CDR3 region has the DNA TGTGCCAGCAGTTTCATGGGAGGTGGGGAAAAACTGTTTTTT.

The rearrangement uses TRBV5-1 and TRBJ1-1; TRBD1 matches at 9 bases. Per the germline V gene, CDR1 is SGHRS and CDR2 is YFSETQ. This CDR3 is 15 amino acids long. V lost 4 bases, J lost 6 bases, and 10 bases stayed unmatched. Written as DNA, the CDR3 is TGCGCCAGCAGCCCAGTCGGGACAGGGCTCGCTGAAGCTTTCTTT. This codes for CASSPVGTGLAEAFF.

J is TRBJ2-1 and V is TRBV5-1, with D possibly TRBD1 on 5 matching bases. CDR3 size: 15 residues. The germline V and J ends were trimmed by 1 base and 4 bases, with 12 bases remaining between them. CDR1 is SGHRS, CDR2 YFSETQ, per germline. In DNA form, the CDR3 reads TGCGCCAGCAGCTTGCAGGAGACAGCTTACAATGAGCAGTTCTTC. This codes for CASSLQETAYNEQFF.

The genes are TRBV27 and TRBJ2-1; 8 bases map to TRBD2. V gave up 2 bases and J gave up 7 bases; unmatched junction bases: 7. Germline V gene lookup returns CDR1 MNHEY and CDR2 SMNVEV (reference sequence). The CDR3 sequence is 15 residues long. CDR3 in amino acids: CASSLLSGKGNEQFF. The CDR3 DNA is TGTGCCAGCAGTTTACTTAGCGGGAAAGGGAATGAGCAGTTCTTC.

The CDR3 loop reads CASSRTGDGGYTF. The CDR3 DNA reads as TGTGCCAGCAGTCGCACAGGGGACGGTGGCTACACCTTC. The rearrangement uses TRBV12-3 or TRBV12-4 and TRBJ1-2, with TRBD1 matching over 7 bases. The CDR3 sequence is 13 residues long. V lost 5 bases to trimming and J lost 7 bases; unmatched junction nucleotides: 7.

CDR3 nucleotides: TGTGCCAGCAGCTTGGGGGAGGACAAGACCCAGTACTTC. Translated, it gives CASSLGEDKTQYF. V and J are TRBV5-6 and TRBJ2-5; possibly TRBD2 for D (6 bases). V dropped 0 bases and J dropped 6 bases, with 9 bases sitting between them. The CDR3 consists of 13 residues. Germline loops: CDR1 SGHDT, CDR2 YYEEEE.

The chain carries TRBV5-1 and TRBJ2-7, with a weak D call TRBD1 (5 bases). V was trimmed by 0 bases and J by 5 bases, leaving 12 bases between them. The CDR3 covers 14 residues. Per the germline V gene, CDR1 is SGHRS and CDR2 is YFSETQ. The CDR3 loop reads CASSLGQMENEQYF. The CDR3 nucleotides read TGCGCCAGCAGCTTGGGACAGATGGAGAACGAGCAGTACTTC.

This clone was observed a single time. V is TRBV6-2 or TRBV6-3 and J is TRBJ1-6; no clear D. CDR3 length equals 16 residues. V was pared by 6 bases and J by 3 bases, with 15 bases between. From germline, CDR1 is MNHEY and CDR2 SVGEGT. The DNA of the CDR3 is TGTGCCAGCAGCCCTAGTACAGCATTCTATAATTCACCCCTCCACTTT. Protein sequence: CASSPSTAFYNSPLHF.

The chain employs TRBV19 and TRBJ1-1; tentatively, D is TRBD1 (5 bases). Deletions cut 5 bases from V and 1 base from J, with 11 bases between. This CDR3 contains 14 residues. Germline lookup yields CDR1 LNHDA and CDR2 SQIVND (reference sequence). The CDR3 nucleotides are TGTGCCAGTAGTCCGGACATCCGGAACACTGAAGCTTTCTTT. The encoded protein is CASSPDIRNTEAFF. The variable domain in full, with the rest retrieved from reference TRBV19 and TRBJ1-1, is DGGITQSPKYLFRKEGQNVTLSCEQNLNHDAMYWYRQDPGQGLRLIYYSQIVNDFQKGDIAEGYSVSREKKESFPLTVTSAQKNPTAFYLCASSPDIRNTEAFFGQGTRLTVV.

The chain links TRBV7-8 to TRBJ2-5; D is possibly TRBD1 (6 bases). The ends were cut back, 0 bases at V and 5 bases at J, with 13 bases in the middle. This CDR3 has 15 residues. Germline CDR1 SGHVS, CDR2 FQNEAQ. The CDR3 DNA follows: TGTGCCAGCAGCTTAGCAAGGACAGATCGGGAGACCCAGTACTTC. Translating it yields CASSLARTDRETQYF.